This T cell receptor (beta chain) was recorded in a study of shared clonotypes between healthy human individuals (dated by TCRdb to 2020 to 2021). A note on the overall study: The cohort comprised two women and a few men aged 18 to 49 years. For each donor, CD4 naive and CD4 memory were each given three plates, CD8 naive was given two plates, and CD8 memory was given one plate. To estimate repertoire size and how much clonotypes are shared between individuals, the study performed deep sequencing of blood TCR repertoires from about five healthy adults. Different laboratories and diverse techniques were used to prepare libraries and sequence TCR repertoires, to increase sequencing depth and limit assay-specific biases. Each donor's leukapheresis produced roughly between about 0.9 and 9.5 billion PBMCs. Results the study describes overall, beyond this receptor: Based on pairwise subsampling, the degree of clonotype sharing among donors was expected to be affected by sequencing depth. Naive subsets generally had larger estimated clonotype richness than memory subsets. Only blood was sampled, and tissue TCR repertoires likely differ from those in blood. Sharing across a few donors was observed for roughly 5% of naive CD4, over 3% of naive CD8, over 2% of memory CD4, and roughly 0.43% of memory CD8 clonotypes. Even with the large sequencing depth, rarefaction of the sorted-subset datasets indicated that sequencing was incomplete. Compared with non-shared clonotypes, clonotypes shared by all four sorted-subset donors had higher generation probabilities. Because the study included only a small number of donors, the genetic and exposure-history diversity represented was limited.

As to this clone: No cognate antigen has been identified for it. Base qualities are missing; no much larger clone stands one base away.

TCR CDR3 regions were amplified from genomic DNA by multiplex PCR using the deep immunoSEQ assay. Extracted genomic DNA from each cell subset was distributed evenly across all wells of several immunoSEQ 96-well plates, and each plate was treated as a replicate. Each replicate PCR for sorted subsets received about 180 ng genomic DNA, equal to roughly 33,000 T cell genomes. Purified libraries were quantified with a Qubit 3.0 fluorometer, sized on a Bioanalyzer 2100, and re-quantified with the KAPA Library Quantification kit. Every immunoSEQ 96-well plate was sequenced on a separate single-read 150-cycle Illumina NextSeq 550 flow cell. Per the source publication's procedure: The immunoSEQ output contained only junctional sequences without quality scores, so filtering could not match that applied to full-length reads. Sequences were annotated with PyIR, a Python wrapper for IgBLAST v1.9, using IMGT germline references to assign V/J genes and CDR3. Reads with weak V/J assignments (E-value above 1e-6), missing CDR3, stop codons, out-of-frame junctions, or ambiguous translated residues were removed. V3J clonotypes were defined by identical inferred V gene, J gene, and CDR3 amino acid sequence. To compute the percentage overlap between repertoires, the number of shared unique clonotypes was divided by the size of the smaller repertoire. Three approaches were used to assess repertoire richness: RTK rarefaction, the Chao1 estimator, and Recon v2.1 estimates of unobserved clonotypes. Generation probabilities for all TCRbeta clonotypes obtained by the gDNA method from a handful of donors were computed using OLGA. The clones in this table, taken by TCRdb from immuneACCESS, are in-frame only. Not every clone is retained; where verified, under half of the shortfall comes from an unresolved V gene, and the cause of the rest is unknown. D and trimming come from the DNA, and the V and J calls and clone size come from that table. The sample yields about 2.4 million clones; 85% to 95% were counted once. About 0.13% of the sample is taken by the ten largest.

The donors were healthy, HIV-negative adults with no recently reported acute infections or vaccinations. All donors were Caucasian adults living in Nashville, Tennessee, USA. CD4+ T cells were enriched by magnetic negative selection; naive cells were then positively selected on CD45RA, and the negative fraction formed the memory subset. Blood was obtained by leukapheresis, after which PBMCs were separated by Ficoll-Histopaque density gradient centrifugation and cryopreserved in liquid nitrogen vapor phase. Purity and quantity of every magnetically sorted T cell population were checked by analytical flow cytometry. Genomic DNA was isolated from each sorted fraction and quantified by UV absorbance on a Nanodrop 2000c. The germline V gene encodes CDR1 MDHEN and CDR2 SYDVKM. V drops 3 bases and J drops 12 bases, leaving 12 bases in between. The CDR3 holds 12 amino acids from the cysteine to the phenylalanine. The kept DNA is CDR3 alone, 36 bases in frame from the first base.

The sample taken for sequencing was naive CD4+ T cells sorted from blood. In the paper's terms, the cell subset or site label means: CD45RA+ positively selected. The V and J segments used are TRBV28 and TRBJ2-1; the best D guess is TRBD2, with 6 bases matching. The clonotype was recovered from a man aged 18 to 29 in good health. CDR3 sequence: CASSLVQGGQFF. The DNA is TGTGCCAGCAGTTTGGTGCAGGGAGGGCAGTTCTTC.